The source of this T cell receptor (beta chain) is a study of blood T cell repertoires in COVID-19 (dated by TCRdb to 2018 to 2020). For context, the study as a whole: The collaborator samples originated in the United States, Italy and Spain and spanned the acute and convalescent phases of COVID-19. A freely available public database, intended as a resource for researchers studying the immune response to SARS-CoV-2, is where the repertoires were released. The samples were drawn from the first 160 participants of the ongoing ImmuneRACE study and from some 1,300 subjects provided by 6 global collaborators. Subjects who had been exposed to COVID-19, were actively infected with it, or had recovered from it provided the deeply sampled blood TCRbeta repertoires that made up the dataset. The sample metadata nearly always contained a de-identified subject ID, COVID-19 status, age in years and sex. Where available, HLA class I and class II types were obtained from metadata supplied by the sample provider rather than from assay-based typing. The material from the prospective study consisted of cDNA or gDNA derived from T cells, B-cell-depleted T cells, or PBMCs. Findings and caveats that apply to the study as a whole: Clinical and demographic metadata were provided uncurated, with the amount varying by source and participant.

Samples from volunteer blood donors who had recovered from COVID-19 were contributed by a second Seattle source. The collaborating institutions used their own protocols to collect whole blood in K2EDTA tubes. For TCRbeta analysis, collaborators shipped samples in one of three forms: frozen whole blood, isolated PBMCs, or DNA extracted from either of those sample types. As for this clone: Its antigen is unknown. No clone much larger than this one lies a single base away; base qualities are absent.

Trimmed from V: 6 bases; trimmed from J: 1 base; junction bases lacking a gene match: 9. From the cysteine up to the phenylalanine, the CDR3 has a length of 15 residues. The read is trimmed to its CDR3 DNA, 45 bases read in frame from base 1. CDR1 and CDR2, looked up from the germline V gene (reference sequence), are SGHKS and YYEKEE. TCRbeta CDR3 regions were amplified from genomic DNA using the immunoSEQ Assay, a bias-controlled multiplex PCR. The source study handled its data this way. The number of nucleated cells in each sample was estimated by amplification of reference gene primers within the assay. Sequence reads were collapsed and filtered to measure the absolute abundance of every unique TCRbeta CDR3 rearrangement. For each sample, productive Simpson clonality was calculated as the square root of Simpson's diversity index over productive rearrangements. The table was pulled from immuneACCESS by TCRdb, which kept in-frame rearrangements only. Such tables lose some clones; where checked, under half of the loss comes from unresolved V genes, and the rest has no known cause. From that table come the V and J calls and clone size; the DNA was used to work out D and trimming. The sample profile shows under 250,000 clones; roughly 86% of them were found once. The ten largest account for under 2% of the sample.

The specimen sequenced was peripheral blood. Recombination connected TRBV5-5 to TRBJ2-5; 7 bases in the junction line up with TRBD1. The TCR comes from a woman aged 55 to 70 who had recovered from COVID-19. The CDR3 protein sequence reads: CASNDGQVFQETQYF. The bases are TGTGCCAGCAACGATGGACAGGTTTTCCAAGAGACCCAGTACTTC.